This is a list of T cell receptor beta chains from one sample in a study of blood T cell repertoires in COVID-19. TCRdb's copy holds only in-frame clones and misses some; the assay was immunoSEQ multiplex PCR. The sample comprises approximately 66,000 clones, roughly 89% of which are singletons, and roughly 1.4% rests with the top ten. The material sequenced was peripheral blood. These receptors were taken from a man aged 55 to 70 with acute or convalescent COVID-19. CDR3s include the opening cysteine and the closing phenylalanine or tryptophan. D genes are given only for firm matches. Only part of the rows carry a size: once, few, many, or a class if the clone is expanded.

d_gene	v_gene	j_gene	abundance	CDR3nt	CDR3aa
NA	TRBV5-6	TRBJ1-1	NA	TGTGCCAGCAGCTTGGGAGGGATCTCTGAAGCTTTCTTT	CASSLGGISEAFF
NA	TRBV5-5	TRBJ1-1	NA	TGTGCCAGCAGCTCTCAGTTGAACACTGAAGCTTTCTTT	CASSSQLNTEAFF
NA	TRBV27	TRBJ1-2	NA	TGTGCCAGCAGTTCCAGTAATAACTATGGCTACACCTTC	CASSSSNNYGYTF
TRBD1	TRBV3-1/TRBV3-2	TRBJ2-7	NA	TGTGCCAGCAGCCAAGATTCTGGACAGGTTGACTACGAGCAGTACTTC	CASSQDSGQVDYEQYF
NA	TRBV5-5	TRBJ2-1	NA	TGTGCCAGCAGCCTTTCCTCAGGGTACAATGAGCAGTTCTTC	CASSLSSGYNEQFF
TRBD1	TRBV6-5	TRBJ1-3	NA	TGTGCCAGCAGTTACTCTGGACAGGGGGCTGGAAACACCATATATTTT	CASSYSGQGAGNTIYF
TRBD1	TRBV5-1	TRBJ2-1	NA	TGCGCCAGCAGCATGGGACAGGAGGAGTTCTTC	CASSMGQEEFF
NA	TRBV6-1	TRBJ1-6	NA	TGTGCCAGCAGTGAATCCGGGGGAAATTCACCCCTCCACTTT	CASSESGGNSPLHF
TRBD1	TRBV5-1	TRBJ1-2	NA	TGCGCCAGCAGCTTAGGGACAGCAAAGGCCCAACGGGGCTACACCTTC	CASSLGTAKAQRGYTF
TRBD2	TRBV5-1	TRBJ2-1	NA	TGCGCCAGCAGCATGCCGGGACTAGCCTACAATGAGCAGTTCTTC	CASSMPGLAYNEQFF
NA	TRBV4-1	TRBJ1-1	NA	TGCGCCAGCAGCCGAAAGGAGGCGACCTCGAACACTGAAGCTTTCTTT	CASSRKEATSNTEAFF
TRBD1	TRBV6-6	TRBJ1-3	NA	TGTGCCAGCAGTCAGACAGGGGCGAACTCTGGAAACACCATATATTTT	CASSQTGANSGNTIYF
NA	TRBV6-1	TRBJ2-2	once	TGTGCCAGCAGTGATCATGAACAGTTGATCGCCGGGGAGCTGTTTTTT	CASSDHEQLIAGELFF
TRBD1	TRBV7-9	TRBJ2-3	NA	TGTGCCAGCAGCTTAGCTTACAGGGGGCGCACAGATACGCAGTATTTT	CASSLAYRGRTDTQYF
TRBD2	TRBV7-9	TRBJ2-7	NA	TGTGCCAGCAGCTCCAGTCCGGGCCTAGCGGGGAACTACGAGCAGTACTTC	CASSSSPGLAGNYEQYF
NA	TRBV30	TRBJ1-2	NA	TGTGCCGTAGAAAACCCCAGAGGGAATGGCTACACCTTC	CAVENPRGNGYTF
NA	TRBV13	TRBJ2-7	NA	TGTGCCAGCACCAATACTTTAACTTACGAGCAGTACTTC	CASTNTLTYEQYF
TRBD1	TRBV27	TRBJ2-1	NA	TGTGCCAGCAGTTTCGCCGGGACAGGGGGCTACAATGAGCAGTTCTTC	CASSFAGTGGYNEQFF
NA	TRBV24-1	TRBJ2-2	NA	TGTGCCACCAGTGATTTGATTAGCGGGGAGCTGTTTTTT	CATSDLISGELFF
TRBD2	TRBV4-1	TRBJ2-3	NA	TGCGCCAGCAGCCAAGAGCCCCTAGCGGGGGGTACGCAGTATTTT	CASSQEPLAGGTQYF
NA	TRBV19	TRBJ2-2	NA	TGTGCCAGTAAGGCCGGGACTGCCAACACCGGGGAGCTGTTTTTT	CASKAGTANTGELFF
NA	TRBV18	TRBJ1-1	few	TGTGCCAGCTCAGCCTCAAGGGGCACTGAAGCTTTCTTT	CASSASRGTEAFF
TRBD1	TRBV24-1	TRBJ2-7	NA	TGTGCCACCAGTGATTCTGGACAGGGGAGATCCTACGAGCAGTACTTC	CATSDSGQGRSYEQYF
TRBD1	TRBV29-1	TRBJ2-2	once	TGCAGCGTTGCTTTCCGGGACAGGGGCGACGGGGAGCTGTTTTTT	CSVAFRDRGDGELFF
NA	TRBV4-2	TRBJ2-2	NA	TGTGCCAGCAGCCAAGCGAGGAACACCGGGGAGCTGTTTTTT	CASSQARNTGELFF
NA	TRBV5-1	TRBJ1-1	once	TGCGCCAGCAGCTTGGGAGGGTCCCGTCTAATGAACACTGAAGCTTTCTTT	CASSLGGSRLMNTEAFF
TRBD2	TRBV18	TRBJ2-7	NA	TGTGCCAGCTCACCCAAGGCGGGGGGGTCCTACGAGCAGTACTTC	CASSPKAGGSYEQYF
TRBD1	TRBV10-3	TRBJ2-7	NA	TGTGCCATCACCCGCAGACAGGGGGCTAGCTCCTACGAGCAGTACTTC	CAITRRQGASSYEQYF
NA	TRBV7-9	TRBJ2-3	NA	TGTGCCAGCAGCTTTCAGGGTGCTAGCACAGATACGCAGTATTTT	CASSFQGASTDTQYF
NA	TRBV14	TRBJ1-3	NA	TGTGCCAGCAGCCCAGCGGGGGGACGAAACACCATATATTTT	CASSPAGGRNTIYF
NA	TRBV11-2	TRBJ2-7	NA	TGTGCCAGCAGCCTCCGCCCGACGACAGGTCAAGACGGTTACGAGCAGTACTTC	CASSLRPTTGQDGYEQYF
TRBD1	TRBV7-8	TRBJ1-1	NA	TGTGCCAGCAGCTTGGGACAGTTCCTCTCTGAAGCTTTCTTT	CASSLGQFLSEAFF
NA	TRBV6-5	TRBJ1-1	NA	TGTGCCAGCAGAGCATCCTTCGCGAACACTGAAGCTTTCTTT	CASRASFANTEAFF
TRBD1	TRBV24-1	TRBJ2-7	NA	TGTGCCACCAGTCGCGGGACAGGGGGCTACGAGCAGTACTTC	CATSRGTGGYEQYF
NA	TRBV3-1/TRBV3-2	TRBJ1-3	NA	TGTGCCAGCAGCCATCGTAGTATCTCTGGAAACACCATATATTTT	CASSHRSISGNTIYF
TRBD1	TRBV7-9	TRBJ1-5	NA	TGTGCCAGCAGCCCCCCGGGACAGGGGAATCAGCCCCAGCATTTT	CASSPPGQGNQPQHF
NA	TRBV24-1	TRBJ2-2	once	TGTGCCACCAGTGATCCCAAGACAGGTTGGGGGCCCGGGGAGCTGTTTTTT	CATSDPKTGWGPGELFF
NA	TRBV3-1/TRBV3-2	TRBJ1-5	once	TGTGCCAGCAGCCCCTCGAGGGGGGGCCCCCAGCATTTT	CASSPSRGGPQHF
NA	TRBV13	TRBJ1-3	NA	TGTGCCAGCAGCCTAAGGGGCTCTGGAAACACCATATATTTT	CASSLRGSGNTIYF
TRBD1	TRBV19	TRBJ2-3	NA	TGTGCCAGTAGTCCCGACAGGGCCACAGATACGCAGTATTTT	CASSPDRATDTQYF
NA	TRBV18	TRBJ2-2	NA	TGTGCCAGCTCACTAAAACAGACCAGATTGTCCGGGGAGCTGTTTTTT	CASSLKQTRLSGELFF
TRBD1	TRBV5-1	TRBJ1-1	NA	TGCGCCAGCAGCTTAACCCCGGACAGGGCCACTGAAGCTTTCTTT	CASSLTPDRATEAFF
TRBD2	TRBV3-1/TRBV3-2	TRBJ2-2	NA	TGTGCCAGCAGCCTAGCGGGGGGAACAAACACCGGGGAGCTGTTTTTT	CASSLAGGTNTGELFF
NA	TRBV5-4	TRBJ2-7	NA	TGTGCCAGCAGCTCCCCAATCTCCTACGAGCAGTACTTC	CASSSPISYEQYF
NA	TRBV21-1	TRBJ2-5	NA	TGTGCCAGCAGCAATCTCAGGCATCACCAAGAGACCCAGTACTTC	CASSNLRHHQETQYF
NA	TRBV6-2/TRBV6-3	TRBJ2-3	once	TGTGCCAGCAGTCAACAGGGCACGTTTGCAGATACGCAGTATTTT	CASSQQGTFADTQYF
NA	TRBV24-1	TRBJ2-1	NA	TGTGCCACCAGTGATTTGTCCCTAGGTAATGAGCAGTTCTTC	CATSDLSLGNEQFF